This T cell receptor (beta chain) was documented in a study of shared clonotypes between healthy human individuals (dated by TCRdb to the early 2020s). Turning to the overall study: The cohort comprised a couple of women and three men aged 18 to 49 years. Per donor, three plates each were used for CD4 naive and CD4 memory, two for CD8 naive, and one for CD8 memory. Blood TCR repertoires of 5 or 6 healthy adults were deeply sequenced to estimate repertoire size and the extent of clonotype sharing between individuals. To increase sequencing depth and limit assay-specific biases, different laboratories used diverse techniques to prepare libraries and sequence TCR repertoires. Each donor's leukapheresis produced roughly between roughly 0.94 and 9.5 billion PBMCs.

Worth noting for this clone: The target of this receptor is not known. There are no base qualities to consult, and no much larger clone falls within one base.

Using the deep immunoSEQ assay, multiplex PCR amplified TCR CDR3 regions from genomic DNA. Extracted genomic DNA from each cell subset was distributed evenly across all wells of several immunoSEQ 96-well plates, and each plate was treated as a replicate. For sorted subsets, 150 to 250 ng genomic DNA, equal to 30,000 to 35,000 T cell genomes, was loaded into each replicate PCR. Purified libraries were measured with a Qubit 3.0 fluorometer, size-checked on a Bioanalyzer 2100, and measured again with the KAPA Library Quantification kit. Every immunoSEQ 96-well plate was sequenced on a separate single-read 150-cycle Illumina NextSeq 550 flow cell. As for how the authors treated the data: Because the immunoSEQ output held only junctional sequences and lacked quality scores, the filtering could not match the filtering applied to full-length reads. Sequences were annotated with PyIR, a Python wrapper for IgBLAST v1.9, using IMGT germline references to assign V/J genes and CDR3. Reads were filtered out if the reads had weak V/J assignments (E-value above 1e-6), no CDR3, stop codons, out-of-frame junctions, or ambiguous translated residues. A V3J clonotype was defined by an identical inferred V gene, J gene, and CDR3 amino acid sequence. To compute the percentage overlap between repertoires, the number of shared unique clonotypes was divided by the size of the smaller repertoire. RTK rarefaction, the Chao1 estimator, and Recon v2.1 estimates of unobserved clonotypes were used to assess repertoire richness. Generation probabilities for all TCRbeta clonotypes obtained by the gDNA method from a handful of donors were computed using OLGA. This is the immuneACCESS table as TCRdb keeps it, with only in-frame sequences that have V and J called. A part of the clones is gone; compared with another copy, unresolved V genes explain less than half, and the rest is unexplained. D and trimming come from the DNA, and the V and J calls and clone size come from that table. The sample contains around 620,000 clones, 85% to 95% of them found a single time. The top ten clones comprise around 0.12% of the sample.

Overall results and qualifications from the work: Compared with non-shared clonotypes, the clonotypes found in all four sorted-subset donors had higher generation probabilities. Naive subsets generally had larger estimated clonotype richness than memory subsets did. Sampling was restricted to blood, and TCR repertoires in tissues likely differ from the TCR repertoires found in blood. When a few donors were compared, the shared fraction of clonotypes was about 5% for naive CD4, less than 4% for naive CD8, 2.3% for memory CD4, and around 0.37% for memory CD8. Rarefaction of sorted-subset datasets indicated incomplete sequencing despite the large sequencing depth. Pairwise subsampling indicated that sequencing depth was expected to affect the degree of clonotype sharing among donors. Because the study included a small number of donors, the genetic and exposure-history diversity represented was limited.

For the CD8 naive samples, CD45RO-negative cells were positively selected for CCR7, yielding a CD45RA+CCR7+ population from which TemRA cells were excluded. Donors were healthy HIV-negative adults with no recently reported acute infections or vaccinations. Every donor was a Caucasian adult living in Nashville, Tennessee, USA. Blood was collected by leukapheresis, and PBMCs were isolated by Ficoll-Histopaque density gradient centrifugation and then cryopreserved in liquid nitrogen vapor phase. Purity and quantity of every magnetically sorted T cell population were checked by analytical flow cytometry. From each sorted fraction, genomic DNA was isolated and quantified by UV absorbance on a Nanodrop 2000c. Based on the germline V gene, the CDR1 and CDR2 sequences are MDHEN and SYDVKM. The junction carries 10 bases between V and J, which are trimmed by 10 bases and 7 bases respectively. The CDR3 measures 10 amino acids from cysteine to phenylalanine. The retained sequence is limited to the CDR3, 30 bases, with the frame set at the first base.

This sequence was found in a woman aged 25 to 45 in good health. This sequence uses TRBV28 and TRBJ1-2; TRBD1 is a weak D gene call, 6 bases matching. Source material: naive CD8+ T cells sorted from blood. In light of the paper, this sample's cell subset or site label describes: CD45RA+CCR7+. The CDR3 protein sequence reads: CATGAVGYTF. The bases are TGTGCCACGGGGGCGGTTGGCTACACCTTC.